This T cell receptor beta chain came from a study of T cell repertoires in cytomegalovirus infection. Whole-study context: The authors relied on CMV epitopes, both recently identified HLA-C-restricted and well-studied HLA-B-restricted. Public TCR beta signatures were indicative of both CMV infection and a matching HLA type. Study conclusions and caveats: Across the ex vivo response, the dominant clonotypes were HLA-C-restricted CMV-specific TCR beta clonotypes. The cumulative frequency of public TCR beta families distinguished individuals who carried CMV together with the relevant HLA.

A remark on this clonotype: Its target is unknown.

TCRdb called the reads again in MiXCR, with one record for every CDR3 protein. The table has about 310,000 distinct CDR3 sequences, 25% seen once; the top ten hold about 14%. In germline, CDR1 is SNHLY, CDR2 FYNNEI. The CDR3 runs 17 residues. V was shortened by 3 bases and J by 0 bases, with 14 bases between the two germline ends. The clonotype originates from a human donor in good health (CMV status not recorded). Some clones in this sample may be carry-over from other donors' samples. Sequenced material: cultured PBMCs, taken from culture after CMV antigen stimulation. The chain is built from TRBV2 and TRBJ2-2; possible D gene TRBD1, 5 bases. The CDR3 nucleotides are TGTGCCAGCAGTGAGGACACAGGTACCTCGAACACCGGGGAGCTGTTTTTT. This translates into CASSEDTGTSNTGELFF.